The 26 T cell receptor beta chains presented below share a single source sample, sequenced in a study of T cell repertoires in cytomegalovirus infection. From the reads, TCRdb called clonotypes with MiXCR, one entry per CDR3 protein. Counted here are about 740,000 distinct CDR3 sequences, roughly 30% occurring once; the ten biggest clones make up 15% to 20%. Their antigens are not known. The material sequenced was cultured PBMCs, taken from culture after CMV antigen stimulation. These receptors originate from a human donor in good health (CMV status not recorded). Some clones in this sample may be carry-over from other donors' samples.

This clonotype was seen only a few times. The chain is built from TRBV6-1 and TRBJ2-1, with D unclear. Germline V lookup: CDR1 MNHNS, CDR2 SASEGT. There are 14 residues in the CDR3. Trimming pared 7 bases from V and 10 bases from J, leaving 20 bases between. The CDR3 reads CASTADSAPQEQFF. For the CDR3, the DNA is TGTGCCAGCACGGCGGATAGTGCCCCCCAAGAGCAGTTCTTC.

The gene calls are TRBV6-1 and TRBJ1-5; perhaps TRBD1 as D (6 bases). V lost 6 bases and J 4 bases, leaving 13 bases between the germline ends. The CDR3 extends over 14 amino acids. Per the germline V gene, CDR1 is MNHNS and CDR2 is SASEGT. For the CDR3, the DNA is TGTGCCAGCAGCACGGCGGGACAAAATCAGCCCCAGCATTTT. Translated, it gives CASSTAGQNQPQHF.

This clonotype was recorded many times. The V gene is TRBV7-2, the J gene TRBJ2-5; 8 bases are a match to TRBD2. Germline CDR1 is SGHTA and CDR2 is FQGNSA. Trimming cost V 5 bases and J 1 base; bases outside gene matches: 9. The CDR3 has 16 residues. The CDR3 DNA sequence: TGTGCCAGCAGCCTAGTAGCGGGAAGCATCCAAGAGACCCAGTACTTC. Translated: CASSLVAGSIQETQYF.

J is TRBJ2-1 and V is TRBV14; D unresolved. Germline values: CDR1 SGHDN, CDR2 FVKESK. This CDR3 is built from 14 residues. Between the trimmed V and J ends, which lost 1 base and 10 bases, there was a span of 14 bases. The CDR3, as DNA: TGTGCCAGCAGCCAAGCGTGGGCCCCGCGCGAGCAGTTCTTC. Protein product: CASSQAWAPREQFF.

The rearrangement links TRBV27 to TRBJ2-7; 12 nucleotides match TRBD1. CDR1 is MNHEY, CDR2 SMNVEV, per germline (reference sequence). With 5 bases clipped from V and 6 bases from J, the junction kept 14 bases outside the gene matches. The CDR3 is 17 amino acids. The CDR3 coding sequence is TGTGCCAGCAGTCCACCGGGACAGGGGGCGCGGAACAGCGAGCAGTACTTC. Translation: CASSPPGQGARNSEQYF.

In its sample, this clonotype was seen once. The J gene is TRBJ1-2, the V gene TRBV20-1; possibly TRBD1 for D (6 bases). The germline gives CDR1 DFQATT, CDR2 SNEGSKA (reference sequence). V dropped 7 bases and J dropped 6 bases, with 21 bases sitting between them. The CDR3 spans 14 residues. The CDR3 nucleotides are TGCAGTGTCCCCGCGGTCGGGGGGCCTAATGGCTACACCTTC. Translation gives CSVPAVGGPNGYTF.

The genes are TRBV6-5 and TRBJ2-3, with 7 bases matching TRBD2. The CDR3 consists of 15 residues. The germline CDR1 and CDR2 sequences are MNHEY and SVGAGI. V lost 6 bases to trimming and J lost 4 bases; unmatched junction nucleotides: 10. The CDR3 loop reads CASRRGLPGADTQYF. The CDR3 DNA follows: TGTGCCAGCAGAAGGGGACTACCGGGGGCAGATACGCAGTATTTT.

On this clonotype itself: One base away lies a much larger clone, so this may be a sequencing read error. The rearrangement links TRBV7-2 to TRBJ2-7; TRBD2 matches at 9 bases. Looked up from germline, CDR1 is SGHTA and CDR2 is FQGNSA. The CDR3 is made up of 14 amino acids. The CDR3 sequence: CSSSPRGGVYEQYF. Written as DNA, the CDR3 is TGTTCCAGCAGCCCGCGGGGGGGGGTCTACGAGCAGTACTTC. The variable domain in full, completed from reference TRBV7-2 and TRBJ2-7, reads GAGVSQSPSNKVTEKGKDVELRCDPISGHTALYWYRQSLGQGLEFLIYFQGNSAPDKSGLPSDRFSAERTGGSVSTLTIQRTQQEDSAVYLCSSSPRGGVYEQYFGPGTRLTVT.

This chain joins TRBV7-7 and TRBJ2-2, with no clear D. The germline V and J ends were trimmed by 2 bases and 4 bases, with 11 bases remaining between them. The CDR3 spans 15 residues. The germline gives CDR1 SSHAT, CDR2 FNYEAQ (reference sequence). The DNA for the CDR3 is TGTGCCAGCAGCTTAAGGGCGGAGCCCACCGGGGAGCTGTTTTTT. This codes for CASSLRAEPTGELFF.

This chain joins TRBV6-2 or TRBV6-3 and TRBJ2-2; D is unclear. V was trimmed by 7 bases and J by 0 bases, leaving 15 bases between them. The germline gives CDR1 MNHEY, CDR2 SVGEGT. CDR3 size: 16 residues. For the CDR3, the DNA is TGTGCCAGCACTCGGATAGCAGCCGCGAACACCGGGGAGCTGTTTTTT. This sequence encodes CASTRIAAANTGELFF.

This clonotype was seen ten or more times. CDR3 amino acids: CASSVTYGSPSGNTIYF. Here the CDR3 DNA reads TGTGCCAGCAGCGTTACCTACGGGAGTCCTTCTGGAAACACCATATATTTT. The chain carries TRBV7-2 and TRBJ1-3; unclear D gene. Trimming stripped 5 bases from V and 1 base from J, with 18 bases between. In germline, CDR1 is SGHTA, CDR2 FQGNSA. The CDR3 is 17 residues long. The full variable domain, in which reference TRBV7-2 and TRBJ1-3 provide the parts outside the CDR3, is GAGVSQSPSNKVTEKGKDVELRCDPISGHTALYWYRQSLGQGLEFLIYFQGNSAPDKSGLPSDRFSAERTGGSVSTLTIQRTQQEDSAVYLCASSVTYGSPSGNTIYFGEGSWLTVV.

The V and J genes are TRBV14 and TRBJ2-7; 9 positions match TRBD1. Germline V gene data show CDR1 as SGHDN and CDR2 as FVKESK. This CDR3 comprises 19 residues. The V gene end was trimmed by 0 bases and the J gene end by 2 bases; junction bases not matched to a gene: 14. The CDR3 sequence: CASSQDRGPGTGSTYEQYF. The CDR3, as DNA: TGTGCCAGCAGCCAAGATAGGGGGCCAGGGACAGGGTCCACCTACGAGCAGTACTTC.

The chain is built from TRBV6-5 and TRBJ1-2; D is ambiguous. Germline CDR1 and CDR2: MNHEY and SVGAGI. The CDR3 contains 12 residues. Trimming stripped 10 bases from V and 5 bases from J, with 14 bases between. CDR3 residues: CATRREGYGYTF. The CDR3 DNA sequence: TGTGCCACCCGGCGGGAAGGGTATGGCTACACCTTC.

V is TRBV6-6 and J is TRBJ2-4, with D perhaps matching TRBD1 (6 bases). The germline V and J ends were trimmed by 4 bases and 0 bases, with 25 bases remaining between them. This CDR3 region has 20 residues. Germline CDR1 and CDR2: MNHNY and SVGAGI (reference sequence). The CDR3 protein is CASSLGGLIWTELAKNIQYF. CDR3 coding DNA: TGTGCCAGCAGTTTGGGTGGGCTTATATGGACAGAACTAGCCAAAAACATTCAGTACTTC.

In its sample, this clonotype was seen a few times. This rearrangement joins TRBV6-2 or TRBV6-3 to TRBJ1-6; 9 nucleotides align to TRBD1. The CDR3 extends over 17 amino acids. Germline V gene data show CDR1 as MNHEY and CDR2 as SVGEGT. The junction had 7 bases not matched to a gene; V was cut back by 6 bases and J by 1 base. CDR3: CASRTDRGRSYNSPLHF. For the CDR3, the DNA is TGTGCCAGCAGGACGGACAGGGGAAGGTCCTATAATTCACCCCTCCACTTT.

This clonotype was observed a few times. The chain has TRBV5-6 and TRBJ2-7; D unclear. Germline V lookup: CDR1 SGHDT, CDR2 YYEEEE. CDR3 size: 13 residues. V was trimmed by 2 bases and J by 0 bases, leaving 6 bases between them. CDR3 sequence reads: CASSFSNSYEQYF. The DNA of the CDR3 is TGTGCCAGCAGCTTTTCGAACTCCTACGAGCAGTACTTC.

The chain employs TRBV7-9 and TRBJ2-7; 12 nucleotides line up with TRBD2. There are 16 residues in the CDR3. Germline lookup yields CDR1 SEHNR and CDR2 FQNEAQ (reference sequence). V lost 5 bases to trimming and J lost 4 bases; unmatched junction nucleotides: 9. The CDR3 protein is CASSVRTSGAHYEQYF. The CDR3 DNA sequence: TGTGCCAGCAGCGTAAGGACTAGCGGGGCTCATTACGAGCAGTACTTC.

This clonotype occurred a few times. The V call is TRBV6-1, the J call TRBJ2-2, with 7 bases lining up with TRBD2. The germline V gene encodes CDR1 MNHNS and CDR2 SASEGT. The J segment lost 6 bases and the V segment lost 6 bases, leaving 16 bases of the junction unmatched. The CDR3 is 17 residues long. The CDR3 sequence is CASRLTGTTKVAGELFF. The DNA for the CDR3 is TGTGCCAGCAGGCTCACCGGGACTACCAAGGTCGCCGGGGAGCTGTTTTTT.

This clonotype was picked up a small number of times. This chain connects TRBV11-2 to TRBJ2-5, with D possibly matching TRBD2 (7 bases). The CDR3 is made up of 15 amino acids. V dropped 3 bases and J dropped 5 bases, with 16 bases sitting between them. Germline assignment: CDR1 SGHAT and CDR2 FQNNGV. CDR3 coding DNA: TGTGCCAGCAGCTTGGGTGGACTAGGGGGGGAGACCCAGTACTTC. It translates to CASSLGGLGGETQYF.

In this sample, this clonotype turned up a few times. The genes are TRBV7-6 and TRBJ1-1, with 8 nucleotides matching TRBD1. Germline CDR1 is SGHVS and CDR2 is FNYEAQ. The length of the CDR3 is 13 residues. The J segment lost 4 bases and the V segment lost 5 bases, leaving 3 bases of the junction unmatched. Here the CDR3 reads CASSRTGITEAFF. CDR3 DNA sequence: TGTGCCAGCAGCAGGACAGGGATCACTGAAGCTTTCTTT.

This chain joins TRBV2 and TRBJ1-2, with 12 bases identical to TRBD1. The V gene's germline CDR1 is SNHLY and CDR2 FYNNEI. This CDR3 contains 15 residues. With V trimmed by 7 bases and J by 3 bases, 6 bases remained unmatched. The chain's CDR3 is CASTGTGGSDYGYTF. CDR3 sequence (DNA): TGTGCCAGCACTGGGACAGGGGGCAGCGACTATGGCTACACCTTC. Together with reference TRBV2 and TRBJ1-2, the CDR3 gives the full variable domain: EPEVTQTPSHQVTQMGQEVILRCVPISNHLYFYWYRQILGQKVEFLVSFYNNEISEKSEIFDDQFSVERPDGSNFTLKIRSTKLEDSAMYFCASTGTGGSDYGYTFGSGTRLTVV.

This clonotype was observed at least ten times. This chain links TRBV7-2 with TRBJ1-1, with unresolved D. V was pared by 2 bases and J by 11 bases, with 18 bases between. The CDR3 runs 14 residues. CDR1 and CDR2 (germline): SGHTA, FQGNSA. CDR3 sequence (DNA): TGTGCCAGCAGCTTAACCCCGGCAGGAGTCACTGCTTTCTTT. Translation: CASSLTPAGVTAFF.

This clonotype has more than one count but fewer than ten. V and J are TRBV7-9 and TRBJ2-7; weak D call: TRBD2 (6 bases). Germline V gene sequence: CDR1 SEHNR, CDR2 FQNEAQ (reference sequence). This CDR3 has 14 residues. V was clipped by 7 bases and J by 3 bases, with 16 bases between them. CDR3 sequence: CASIPYGGNYEQYF. Here the CDR3 DNA reads TGTGCCAGCATTCCCTACGGCGGGAACTACGAGCAGTACTTC. The entire variable domain, with the rest obtained from reference TRBV7-9 and TRBJ2-7, is as follows: DTGVSQNPRHKITKRGQNVTFRCDPISEHNRLYWYRQTLGQGPEFLTYFQNEAQLEKSRLLSDRFSAERPKGSFSTLEIQRTEQGDSAMYLCASIPYGGNYEQYFGPGTRLTVT.

This clonotype was observed a handful of times. The chain carries TRBV18 and TRBJ1-6, with TRBD1 matching 9 bases. J lost 14 bases, V lost 0 bases, and 8 bases had no gene match. CDR1 and CDR2 from the germline V gene are KGHSH and LQKENI. The CDR3 has 15 residues. CDR3 DNA: TGTGCCAGCTCACCACCGAGCCGGGACAGGGCCACCCTCCACTTT. It encodes CASSPPSRDRATLHF. Using reference TRBV18 and TRBJ1-6 for the parts outside the CDR3, the full variable domain is NAGVMQNPRHLVRRRGQEARLRCSPMKGHSHVYWYRQLPEEGLKFMVYLQKENIIDESGMPKERFSAEFPKEGPSILRIQQVVRGDSAAYFCASSPPSRDRATLHFGNGTRLTVT.

This chain connects TRBV20-1 to TRBJ2-5; D is unclear. Germline CDR1 is DFQATT and CDR2 is SNEGSKA (reference sequence). The CDR3 is 13 residues long. V lost 2 bases to trimming and J lost 2 bases, with 9 bases between them. The CDR3: CSARLGPQETQYF. CDR3 nucleotide sequence: TGCAGTGCTAGACTTGGACCACAAGAGACCCAGTACTTC.

This clonotype has more than one count but fewer than ten. The gene calls are TRBV7-9 and TRBJ2-6, with 7 bases identical to TRBD2. There are 17 residues in the CDR3. Germline values: CDR1 SEHNR, CDR2 FQNEAQ (reference sequence). V lost 6 bases to trimming and J lost 1 base; unmatched junction nucleotides: 9. The CDR3 DNA is TGTGCCAGCAGTCAATGGGGGGGAGGTTCTGGGGCCAACGTCCTGACTTTC. Translation gives CASSQWGGGSGANVLTF.